Below, 4 T cell receptor beta chains from the same sample are listed, as sequenced in a study of blood T cell repertoires in COVID-19. Produced via immunoSEQ multiplex PCR; TCRdb's table is partial and in-frame only. The sample records 84,000 or so clones, roughly 92% being singletons. The sequenced material came from peripheral blood. The receptors here all came from a woman aged 55-75 years with active COVID-19.

The rearrangement uses TRBV5-1 and TRBJ1-1, with TRBD1 matching over 7 bases. The CDR3 has 15 amino acids. V lost 4 bases to trimming and J lost 3 bases; unmatched junction nucleotides: 9. In germline, CDR1 is SGHRS, CDR2 YFSETQ. CDR3 bases: TGCGCCAGCAGCGTCCACAGGGGTGAGGACACTGAAGCTTTCTTT. Protein: CASSVHRGEDTEAFF.

CDR3 residues: CASSPAGGGQPQHF. The CDR3 DNA reads TGCGCCAGCAGCCCGGCGGGGGGGGGTCAGCCCCAGCATTTT. The genes are TRBV5-1 and TRBJ1-5; TRBD1 might be the D (5 bases). The CDR3 is 14 residues long. Trimming stripped 4 bases from V and 6 bases from J, with 14 bases between. Germline V CDR1 and CDR2: SGHRS, YFSETQ.

V and J are TRBV7-2 and TRBJ2-3; a weak D match, TRBD1 (5 bases). V was cut by 5 bases and J by 5 bases, with 14 bases left in between. CDR1 SGHTA and CDR2 FQGNSA come from the germline V gene. There are 14 residues in the CDR3. Here the CDR3 DNA reads TGTGCCAGCAGCACTAACGGACATCAAGATACGCAGTATTTT. Translating gives CASSTNGHQDTQYF.

The chain joins TRBV2 to TRBJ1-1; 9 bases agree with TRBD1. With 6 bases clipped from V and 2 bases from J, the junction kept 10 bases outside the gene matches. The CDR3 contains 16 residues. The germline gives CDR1 SNHLY, CDR2 FYNNEI. In DNA form, the CDR3 reads TGTGCCAGCAGCGTACAGGGGGCCCTAGGAAACACTGAAGCTTTCTTT. It codes for CASSVQGALGNTEAFF. The complete variable domain, with remaining parts taken from reference TRBV2 and TRBJ1-1, reads EPEVTQTPSHQVTQMGQEVILRCVPISNHLYFYWYRQILGQKVEFLVSFYNNEISEKSEIFDDQFSVERPDGSNFTLKIRSTKLEDSAMYFCASSVQGALGNTEAFFGQGTRLTVV.